The subject of this entry is one T cell receptor beta chain. The antigen it binds to is not known. No much larger clone exists at a distance of one base, and base qualities are not known. This sample is part of a study of technical replicates of blood from a handful of donors (dated by TCRdb to between 2016 and 2019). The cysteine opens and the phenylalanine closes a CDR3 of 15 amino acids. Only the CDR3 DNA stays, 45 bases, in frame from base 1. CDR1 MNHNS and CDR2 SASEGT are derived from the germline V gene. Unmatched junction bases come to 4, with V trimmed by 2 bases and J by 2 bases. Library generation was performed with the immunoSEQ multiplex PCR assay. TCRdb holds this immuneACCESS table with in-frame rearrangements only. Some clones are missing; in checked studies, unresolved V genes explain under half, and the rest has no known cause. The sample table shows 74,000 or so clones, and just over 90% are seen once. The top ten constitute approximately 0.3% of the sample.

This sequence uses TRBV6-1 and TRBJ2-7; the junction holds 9 bases that match TRBD2. The origin of this receptor is a human donor in good health. The sample consisted of T cells isolated from PBMCs. Read as DNA, the sequence is TGTGCCAGCAGTGAAATTAGCGGGAGAGCCTACGAGCAGTACTTC. Translation gives CASSEISGRAYEQYF.